A single sample gave rise to the 9 T cell receptor beta chains below, sequenced in a study of human T cells and chemical hapten exposure. From the RACE reads, TCRdb called clonotypes with MiXCR, one entry per CDR3 protein. The table has around 100,000 distinct CDR3 sequences, 8% to 13% seen once; the top ten hold approximately 4%. Time point of the sample: patch test 1, 2 weeks after DPC sensitization. Indicated treatment: therapeutic diphenylcyclopropenone sensitization with weekly scalp DPC. The sequenced sample was whole blood, obtained in connection with sensitization to the hapten diphenylcyclopropenone (DPC). These receptors were taken from a woman aged 40 to 49 with alopecia areata. Some clones in this sample may be carry-over from other donors' samples.

J is TRBJ1-5 and V is TRBV6-5, with unresolved D. The CDR3 is made up of 15 amino acids. V was clipped by 2 bases and J by 0 bases, with 8 bases between them. Germline-derived CDR1 and CDR2 are MNHEY and SVGAGI. CDR3 sequence: CASSYRQYSNQPQHF. In DNA form, the CDR3 reads TGTGCCAGCAGTTACAGGCAGTATAGCAATCAGCCCCAGCATTTT.

This clonotype was counted many times. The rearrangement uses TRBV6-1 and TRBJ2-2, with 12 bases lining up with TRBD2. Looked up from germline, CDR1 is MNHNS and CDR2 is SASEGT. V trimming: 6 bases; J trimming: 2 bases; junction bases outside the gene matches: 13. The CDR3 is 19 amino acids. CDR3 residues: CASSRLTTSGRTNTGELFF. The CDR3 region has the DNA TGTGCCAGCAGCCGCCTAACCACTAGCGGGAGGACCAACACCGGGGAGCTGTTTTTT.

This clonotype was recorded at least ten times. The rearrangement links TRBV20-1 to TRBJ1-4; D remains unclear. The V and J ends lost 4 bases and 8 bases respectively, with 23 bases between them. CDR1 DFQATT and CDR2 SNEGSKA come from the germline V gene (reference sequence). The CDR3 sequence is 16 residues long. The DNA of the CDR3 is TGCAGTGCTACGGCATACGCGCGAAGGGTTGAAGAAAAACTGTTTTTT. Amino acid sequence: CSATAYARRVEEKLFF.

A few counts support this clonotype. The gene calls are TRBV4-3 and TRBJ1-2; TRBD1 aligns across 11 bases. Germline CDR1 is LGHNA and CDR2 is YSLEER. The length of the CDR3 is 14 residues. V lost 1 base, J lost 13 bases, and 8 bases stayed unmatched. CDR3: CASSQGAGTGGSTF. The CDR3 coding sequence is TGCGCCAGCAGCCAAGGAGCAGGGACAGGGGGGAGCACCTTC.

The chain couples TRBV12-3 or TRBV12-4 to TRBJ2-1, with 8 bases that match TRBD2. This CDR3 region has 14 residues. V lost 3 bases to trimming and J lost 9 bases; unmatched junction nucleotides: 7. CDR3 nucleotide sequence: TGTGCCAGCAGTTTGCGGGGACTAGTTGGTGAGCAGTTCTTC. It codes for CASSLRGLVGEQFF.

The table lists this clonotype with a few counts. The J gene is TRBJ2-3, the V gene TRBV24-1; 8 bases align to TRBD2. Trimming took 3 bases from V and 5 from J; bases not matched to a gene: 6. The CDR3 runs 15 residues. Germline-derived CDR1 and CDR2 are KGHDR and SFDVKD. CDR3 DNA sequence: TGTGCCACCAGTGATCCGGGACTAGGGGAAGATACGCAGTATTTT. Protein sequence: CATSDPGLGEDTQYF.

This chain links TRBV2 with TRBJ2-1; no clear D. The CDR3 sequence is 13 residues long. Trimming cost V 8 bases and J 9 bases, with 17 bases left between them. CDR1 is SNHLY and CDR2 is FYNNEI in the germline V gene. CDR3 loop: CASEASGRSEQFF. The CDR3, as DNA: TGTGCCAGCGAGGCCTCGGGTAGAAGTGAGCAGTTCTTC.

In its sample, this clonotype was seen many times. The V call is TRBV7-3, the J call TRBJ2-1; 7 bases fit TRBD2. CDR1 is SGHTA and CDR2 is FQGTGA in the germline V gene. V dropped 3 bases and J dropped 6; count of bases not matched to a gene: 5. The CDR3 totals 14 residues. The CDR3 protein is CASSFGLGINEQFF. For the CDR3, the DNA is TGTGCCAGCAGCTTCGGACTAGGGATCAATGAGCAGTTCTTC.

This clonotype was seen only a few times. The chain employs TRBV24-1 and TRBJ2-1; 12 nucleotides line up with TRBD2. Germline V lookup: CDR1 KGHDR, CDR2 SFDVKD. The CDR3 sequence is 14 residues long. Losses at the gene ends were 4 bases for V and 8 bases for J; bases not matched to a gene: 2. The CDR3 spells CATSDRLAGDEQFF. The CDR3 DNA reads as TGTGCCACCAGTGACAGACTAGCGGGAGATGAGCAGTTCTTC.